A single sample is the source of the 31 T cell receptor beta chains below, sequenced in a study of T cells in Graves' hyperthyroidism and ophthalmopathy. RNA transcripts served as the template for amplifying TCR beta CDR3 regions. RT-PCR in the first round (using the HTBI primer set) targeted the TCR CDR3. TCRdb used MiXCR to reprocess the multiplex PCR reads, holding one entry per CDR3 protein. The data contain 800,000 or so distinct CDR3 sequences, 35% to 45% of them singletons. Sequenced: blood. These TCRs come from a young man with Graves' hyperthyroidism.

A remark on this clonotype: One end of the junction does not line up with germline, which may come from a read error. The rearrangement uses TRBV7-2 and TRBJ1-1; D gene ambiguous. This CDR3 has 15 amino acids. Germline CDR1 and CDR2: SGHTA and FQGNSA. The CDR3 nucleotides are TGCGCCAGCAGCCAAGATTTCATGCCGAACACTGAAGCTTTCTTT. This codes for CASSQDFMPNTEAFF.

There are a few counts of this clonotype. The V and J genes are TRBV12-3 or TRBV12-4 and TRBJ2-7; D gene ambiguous. The CDR3 spans 14 residues. With 4 bases removed from V and 5 bases from J, the gap between germline ends came to 15 bases. Here the CDR3 reads CASSYSLIMNEQYF. In nucleotides, the CDR3 is TGTGCCAGCAGTTACAGCCTGATTATGAACGAGCAGTACTTC.

The V gene is TRBV14, the J gene TRBJ1-2, with D possibly matching TRBD1 (6 bases). V shed 1 base and J shed 7 bases, with 10 bases lying between them. Germline-derived CDR1 and CDR2 are SGHDN and FVKESK. This CDR3 comprises 13 residues. This chain's CDR3 is CASSQVQGGGYTF. CDR3 sequence (DNA): TGTGCCAGCAGCCAAGTACAGGGCGGTGGCTACACCTTC. Together with reference TRBV14 and TRBJ1-2, the CDR3 gives the full variable domain: EAGVTQFPSHSVIEKGQTVTLRCDPISGHDNLYWYRRVMGKEIKFLLHFVKESKQDESGMPNNRFLAERTGGTYSTLKVQPAELEDSGVYFCASSQVQGGGYTFGSGTRLTVV.

This clonotype was observed once. The rearrangement uses TRBV7-2 and TRBJ2-5; a weak D match, TRBD1 (6 bases). This CDR3 has 14 residues. Germline V gene data show CDR1 as SGHTA and CDR2 as FQGNSA. The V gene lost 6 bases and the J gene lost 9 bases, with 20 bases spanning the gap. CDR3 sequence reads: CASRQSGAEQPQYF. CDR3 bases: TGTGCCAGCAGGCAGTCAGGGGCTGAGCAGCCCCAGTACTTC. Variable domain in full (rest from reference TRBV7-2 and TRBJ2-5): GAGVSQSPSNKVTEKGKDVELRCDPISGHTALYWYRQSLGQGLEFLIYFQGNSAPDKSGLPSDRFSAERTGGSVSTLTIQRTQQEDSAVYLCASRQSGAEQPQYFGPGTRLLVL.

The chain has TRBV6-1 and TRBJ2-7; D is undetermined. This CDR3 is built from 12 residues. The V gene's germline CDR1 is MNHNS and CDR2 SASEGT. With 4 bases removed from V and 3 bases from J, the gap between germline ends came to 7 bases. Written as DNA, the CDR3 is TGTGCCAGCAGTGTCCTCCACTACGAGCAGTACTTC. Its translation is CASSVLHYEQYF.

This clonotype appeared a few times. The V and J genes are TRBV7-9 and TRBJ1-2; TRBD1 matches 9 bases. V lost 3 bases and J lost 7; bases outside the gene matches: 6. The CDR3 totals 14 residues. The germline V gene encodes CDR1 SEHNR and CDR2 FQNEAQ (reference sequence). The CDR3 DNA is TGTGCCAGCAGCTTGGGGGGACAGGGCGGTGGCTACACCTTC. Translating gives CASSLGGQGGGYTF.

This clonotype was observed at least ten times. The J gene is TRBJ2-7, the V gene TRBV20-1; possibly TRBD1 for D (6 bases). Trimming removed 7 bases at V and 0 bases at J, with 10 bases between. Germline V gives CDR1 DFQATT, CDR2 SNEGSKA (reference sequence). CDR3 size: 12 residues. CDR3: CSGRTASYEQYF. CDR3 DNA sequence: TGCAGTGGCCGGACAGCCTCCTACGAGCAGTACTTC.

Concerning this clonotype: This may be a read error: a much more frequent sequence differs by one nucleotide. The chain links TRBV10-3 to TRBJ1-2; D ambiguous. V shed 10 bases and J shed 8 bases, with 14 bases lying between them. The germline V gene has CDR1 ENHRY and CDR2 SYGVKD. The CDR3 is 11 amino acids. CDR3 nucleotides: TGTGCCAGCAAGAGGAAGGGAGGCTACACCTTC. Translated: CASKRKGGYTF.

This clonotype has at least ten counts. This chain connects TRBV7-6 to TRBJ1-6; 7 nucleotides line up with TRBD1. V gave up 4 bases and J gave up 7 bases; unmatched junction bases: 4. The length of the CDR3 is 14 residues. Germline CDR1 SGHVS, CDR2 FNYEAQ. CDR3: CASSSDRLNSPLHF. CDR3 bases: TGTGCCAGCAGCTCGGACAGGCTAAATTCACCCCTCCACTTT.

This chain links TRBV14 with TRBJ2-7; D call uncertain. The germline CDR1 and CDR2 sequences are SGHDN and FVKESK. The CDR3 contains 13 residues. V was cut by 8 bases and J by 1 base, with 12 bases left in between. The CDR3 protein is CASYGDGSYEQYF. The CDR3 nucleotides are TGTGCCAGCTATGGTGACGGTTCCTACGAGCAGTACTTC.

This clonotype showed up just once. The DNA for the CDR3 is TGTGCCAGCAGTCCCTCGGGCAGGGTCGATGGCTACACCTTC. Encoded protein: CASSPSGRVDGYTF. This chain uses TRBV6-5 with TRBJ1-2; TRBD1 might be the D (5 bases). The CDR3 is 14 amino acids. Germline loops: CDR1 MNHEY, CDR2 SVGAGI. The ends were cut back, 5 bases at V and 6 bases at J, with 16 bases in the middle.

The J gene is TRBJ1-6, the V gene TRBV25-1; the D is unclear. Germline V gives CDR1 MGHDK, CDR2 SYGVNS. V was clipped by 5 bases and J by 8 bases, with 13 bases between them. This CDR3 has 14 residues. Written as DNA, the CDR3 is TGTGCCAGCAGTTTCTCCGTAGGTTATTCACCCCTCCACTTT. It specifies CASSFSVGYSPLHF.

This clonotype appeared a few times. The chain joins TRBV5-1 to TRBJ2-7; the D is unclear. Germline loops: CDR1 SGHRS, CDR2 YFSETQ. CDR3 size: 12 residues. V was clipped by 1 base and J by 7 bases, with 9 bases between them. The CDR3 here is CASSLSVGEQYF. CDR3 nucleotide sequence: TGCGCCAGCAGCTTGAGTGTGGGAGAGCAGTACTTC.

This clonotype has at least ten counts. The chain joins TRBV7-8 to TRBJ2-5, with D maybe TRBD2 (6 bases). This CDR3 is built from 15 residues. Germline CDR1 and CDR2: SGHVS and FQNEAQ. The V end was cut by 3 bases, the J end by 3 bases, with 14 bases between. CDR3 DNA sequence: TGTGCCAGCAGCTTCCCCGGGACTCCCAAAGAGACCCAGTACTTC. Translation gives CASSFPGTPKETQYF.

This clonotype was recorded once. It may be a read error: a sequence one base away is much more abundant. The V and J genes are TRBV9 and TRBJ1-1; 9 bases align to TRBD1. CDR3 length: 16 amino acids. V was pared by 1 base and J by 4 bases, with 8 bases of the junction left unmatched. Germline V CDR1 and CDR2: SGDLS, YYNGEE. The CDR3 reads CASSVRGQGFGTEAFF. The CDR3 region has the DNA TGTGCCAGCAGCGTAAGGGGACAGGGTTTCGGCACTGAAGCTTTCTTT.

The chain has TRBV10-3 and TRBJ1-2, with D hard to call. The CDR3 is 13 amino acids. Per germline, CDR1 ENHRY and CDR2 SYGVKD. V lost 6 bases to trimming and J lost 5 bases, with 13 bases between them. CDR3 nucleotides: TGTGCCATCAGGGACGGTCGGTGGTATGGCTACACCTTC. Translated, it gives CAIRDGRWYGYTF.

This clonotype was seen repeatedly, ten times or more. This sequence joins TRBV20-1 and TRBJ1-6, with D maybe TRBD1 (6 bases). Germline values: CDR1 DFQATT, CDR2 SNEGSKA (reference sequence). This CDR3 region has 16 residues. V was shortened by 3 bases and J by 4 bases, with 16 bases between the two germline ends. CDR3 nucleotide sequence: TGCAGTGCTAGGGACGACAGGAGCCCGTATAATTCACCCCTCCACTTT. It translates to CSARDDRSPYNSPLHF.

There are many counts of this clonotype. The chain joins TRBV2 to TRBJ2-5, with 9 bases that match TRBD2. The CDR3 has 12 residues. Germline trimming cut 11 bases from V and 3 bases from J; bases unmatched to any gene: 4. CDR1 and CDR2 from the germline V gene are SNHLY and FYNNEI. DNA of the CDR3: TGTGCCGTAAGCGGGAGGAAAGAGACCCAGTACTTC. Protein: CAVSGRKETQYF.

On this clonotype itself: With a much larger clone just one base away, this may be a read error. CDR3 DNA: TGTGCCAACACCGGACCCTCGGAGGAGACCCAGTACTTC. As protein: CANTGPSEETQYF. The rearrangement joins TRBV2 to TRBJ2-5; D not certain. Germline V lookup: CDR1 SNHLY, CDR2 FYNNEI. The CDR3 is 13 residues long. Deletions cut 10 bases from V and 5 bases from J, with 17 bases between. The whole variable domain, remainder taken from reference TRBV2 and TRBJ2-5, is EPEVTQTPSHQVTQMGQEVILRCVPISNHLYFYWYRQILGQKVEFLVSFYNNEISEKSEIFDDQFSVERPDGSNFTLKIRSTKLEDSAMYFCANTGPSEETQYFGPGTRLLVL.

The rearrangement joins TRBV15 to TRBJ1-5; D perhaps matches TRBD1 (5 bases). The CDR3 totals 15 residues. The germline V gene encodes CDR1 LNHNV and CDR2 YYDKDF (reference sequence). The V gene lost 8 bases and the J gene lost 4 bases, with 18 bases spanning the gap. CDR3 amino acids: CATGANTGENQPQHF. CDR3 nucleotides: TGTGCCACCGGGGCGAACACCGGGGAGAATCAGCCCCAGCATTTT. Using reference TRBV15 and TRBJ1-5 for the parts outside the CDR3, the full variable domain is DAMVIQNPRYQVTQFGKPVTLSCSQTLNHNVMYWYQQKSSQAPKLLFHYYDKDFNNEADTPDNFQSRRPNTSFCFLDIRSPGLGDTAMYLCATGANTGENQPQHFGDGTRLSIL.

The chain links TRBV6-5 to TRBJ2-2; TRBD2 is a possible D gene (7 bases). V was shortened by 6 bases and J by 7 bases, with 15 bases between the two germline ends. The CDR3 consists of 14 residues. Germline CDR1 is MNHEY and CDR2 is SVGAGI. CDR3 coding DNA: TGTGCCAGCAGACCCGGGGGGCGGGGCGGGGAGCTGTTTTTT. This sequence encodes CASRPGGRGGELFF.

The chain links TRBV4-1 to TRBJ1-6; no definite D call. The CDR3 covers 14 residues. Trimming shortened V by 0 bases and J by 7 bases, and 7 bases separated the two germline ends. Germline V gene lookup returns CDR1 MGHRA and CDR2 YSYEKL. DNA for the CDR3: TGCGCCAGCAGCCAAGAGCCGGGGAATTCACCCCTCCACTTT. Its protein is CASSQEPGNSPLHF.

This clonotype was observed a few times. V usage is TRBV5-8 and J usage is TRBJ2-6, with D unclear. Germline assignment: CDR1 SGHTS and CDR2 YDEGEE. V was cut by 4 bases and J by 1 base, with 9 bases left in between. The CDR3 is 15 residues long. CDR3 region: CASSRLASGANVLTF. The CDR3 nucleotides are TGTGCCAGCAGCCGCCTCGCGTCTGGGGCCAACGTCCTGACTTTC.

The sample holds a few counts of this clonotype. The gene calls are TRBV20-1 and TRBJ1-1, with D perhaps matching TRBD1 (6 bases). This CDR3 is 14 amino acids long. Looked up from germline, CDR1 is DFQATT and CDR2 is SNEGSKA (reference sequence). Deletions cut 5 bases from V and 1 base from J, with 14 bases between. This CDR3 is CSAAKGGGNTEAFF. The CDR3 bases are TGCAGTGCTGCTAAGGGAGGGGGGAACACTGAAGCTTTCTTT.

This clonotype was counted only a few times. The rearrangement joins TRBV7-9 to TRBJ1-1; TRBD1 matches at 7 bases. CDR1 SEHNR and CDR2 FQNEAQ come from the germline V gene (reference sequence). The CDR3 has 19 amino acids. The J segment lost 1 base and the V segment lost 1 base, leaving 15 bases of the junction unmatched. CDR3 in DNA: TGTGCCAGCAGCTTAGTTTCCCCCCGGAGGACAGGCGGGAACACTGAAGCTTTCTTT. The encoded protein is CASSLVSPRRTGGNTEAFF. Together with reference TRBV7-9 and TRBJ1-1, the CDR3 gives the full variable domain: DTGVSQNPRHKITKRGQNVTFRCDPISEHNRLYWYRQTLGQGPEFLTYFQNEAQLEKSRLLSDRFSAERPKGSFSTLEIQRTEQGDSAMYLCASSLVSPRRTGGNTEAFFGQGTRLTVV.

This clonotype was detected only once. This chain uses TRBV6-5 with TRBJ1-1; D is undetermined. CDR1 MNHEY and CDR2 SVGAGI come from the germline V gene. The V end lost 8 bases, the J end lost 6 bases, and 16 bases lay between the germline ends. This CDR3 contains 13 residues. The CDR3 spells CASASLNRPEAFF. Here the CDR3 DNA reads TGTGCCAGCGCGTCGTTAAATCGACCTGAAGCTTTCTTT.

This rearrangement joins TRBV2 to TRBJ1-6; the D gene is possibly TRBD1 (5 bases). Germline V gene data show CDR1 as SNHLY and CDR2 as FYNNEI. Deletions cut 7 bases from V and 7 bases from J, with 11 bases between. The CDR3 has 13 amino acids. This CDR3 is CASKKGLNSPLHF. As DNA, the CDR3 is TGTGCCAGCAAGAAGGGGCTGAATTCACCCCTCCACTTT.

Points on this clonotype: The junction does not match germline at one end; this may be a read error. This chain links TRBV9 with TRBJ2-5; 14 nucleotides match TRBD2. The CDR3 is 20 residues long. The germline V gene has CDR1 SGDLS and CDR2 YYNGEE. CDR3 loop: CASSQDSARLAGGPGETQYF. DNA for the CDR3: TGCGCCAGCAGCCAAGACTCTGCCAGACTAGCGGGGGGGCCGGGAGAGACCCAGTACTTC.

The J gene is TRBJ2-7, the V gene TRBV6-5; D call uncertain. CDR1 MNHEY and CDR2 SVGAGI come from the germline V gene. The length of the CDR3 is 14 residues. The germline V and J ends were trimmed by 4 bases and 5 bases, with 15 bases remaining between them. DNA for the CDR3: TGTGCCAGCAGTTTCTATATTACGAAGGACGAGCAGTACTTC. Its translation is CASSFYITKDEQYF.

This clonotype came up many times. The rearrangement links TRBV2 to TRBJ2-2; 8 nucleotides align to TRBD2. Germline CDR1 and CDR2: SNHLY and FYNNEI. The J segment lost 2 bases and the V segment lost 6 bases, leaving 5 bases of the junction unmatched. CDR3 length equals 15 residues. CDR3 coding DNA: TGTGCCAGCAGAATAGCGGGATCTAACACCGGGGAGCTGTTTTTT. The encoded protein is CASRIAGSNTGELFF.

For this clonotype: A junction end diverges from the germline sequence, so it may reflect a read error. CDR3 loop: CASSQPDSPNSPLHF. As DNA, the CDR3 is TGCGCCAGCAGCCAGCCGGACAGCCCCAATTCACCCCTCCACTTT. This rearrangement joins TRBV7-3 to TRBJ1-6; D might be TRBD1 (6 bases). CDR3 size: 15 residues. CDR1 and CDR2 (germline): SGHTA, FQGTGA.